This TCR beta chain was profiled in a study of STAT5B mutations in CD4+ large granular lymphocyte leukemia. Study background: The CDR3 'QG' motif was associated with a particular HLA allele among healthy donors.

Libraries were prepared by immunoSEQ multiplex PCR; TCRdb keeps only in-frame clonotypes and omits some of them. The sample gives 31,000 or so clones, approximately 74% of which show up once; approximately 0.29% is in the top ten. This CDR3 has 12 residues. Germline V gene lookup returns CDR1 SNHLY and CDR2 FYNNEI. The junction had 2 bases not matched to a gene; V was cut back by 9 bases and J by 0 bases. This chain joins TRBV2 and TRBJ2-7; 7 bases match TRBD1. This sequence was found in a human donor in good health. Specimen: CD4+ T cells from blood buffy coats. In DNA form, the CDR3 reads TGTGCCAGAGGGGACAGCTCCTACGAGCAGTACTTC. Translation gives CARGDSSYEQYF.